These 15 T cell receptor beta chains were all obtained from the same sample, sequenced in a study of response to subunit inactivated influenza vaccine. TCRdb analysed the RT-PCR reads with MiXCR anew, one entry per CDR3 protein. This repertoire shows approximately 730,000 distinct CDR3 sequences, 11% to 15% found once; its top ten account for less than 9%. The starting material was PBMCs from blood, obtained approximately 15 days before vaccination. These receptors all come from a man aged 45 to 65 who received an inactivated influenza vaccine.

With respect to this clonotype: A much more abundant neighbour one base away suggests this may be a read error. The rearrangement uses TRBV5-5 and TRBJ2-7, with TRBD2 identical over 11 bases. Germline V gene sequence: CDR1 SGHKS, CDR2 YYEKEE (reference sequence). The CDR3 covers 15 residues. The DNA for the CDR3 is TGTGCCAGCAGCTTGGTAGCGGGGGGGACCTACAAGCAGTACTTC. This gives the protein CASSLVAGGTYKQYF.

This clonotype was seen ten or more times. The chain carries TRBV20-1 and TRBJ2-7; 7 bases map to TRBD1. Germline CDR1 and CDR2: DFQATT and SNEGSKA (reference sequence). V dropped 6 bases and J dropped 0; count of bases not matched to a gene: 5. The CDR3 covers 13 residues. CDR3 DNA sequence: TGCAGTGCGCGGACAGGCAACTCCTACGAGCAGTACTTC. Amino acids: CSARTGNSYEQYF.

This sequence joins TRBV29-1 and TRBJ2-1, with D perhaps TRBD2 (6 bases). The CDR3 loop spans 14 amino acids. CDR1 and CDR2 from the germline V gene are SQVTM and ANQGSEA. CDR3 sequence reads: CSIAVLSSYNEQFF. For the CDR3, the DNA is TGCAGTATAGCGGTCTTGAGCTCCTACAATGAGCAGTTCTTC.

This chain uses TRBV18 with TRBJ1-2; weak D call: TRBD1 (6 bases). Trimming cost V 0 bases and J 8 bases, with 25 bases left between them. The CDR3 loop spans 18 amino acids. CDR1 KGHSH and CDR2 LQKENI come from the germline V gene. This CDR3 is CASSPPEEVGHPLRGYTF. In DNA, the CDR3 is TGTGCCAGCTCACCACCGGAGGAGGTGGGACATCCTTTAAGGGGCTACACCTTC.

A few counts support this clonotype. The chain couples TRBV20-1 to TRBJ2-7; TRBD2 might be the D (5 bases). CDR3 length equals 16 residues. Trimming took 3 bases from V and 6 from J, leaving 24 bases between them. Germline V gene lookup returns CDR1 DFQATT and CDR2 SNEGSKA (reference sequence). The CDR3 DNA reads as TGCAGTGCTAGCCTCTATCAGGACTTATCCCCCATCGAGCAGTACTTC. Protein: CSASLYQDLSPIEQYF.

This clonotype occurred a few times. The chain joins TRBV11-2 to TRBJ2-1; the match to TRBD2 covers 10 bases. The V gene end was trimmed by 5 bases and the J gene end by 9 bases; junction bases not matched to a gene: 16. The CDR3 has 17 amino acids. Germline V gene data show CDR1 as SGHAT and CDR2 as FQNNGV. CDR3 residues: CASSLSLAGGPGGEQFF. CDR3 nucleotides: TGTGCCAGCAGCCTATCGTTAGCGGGAGGACCGGGGGGTGAGCAGTTCTTC.

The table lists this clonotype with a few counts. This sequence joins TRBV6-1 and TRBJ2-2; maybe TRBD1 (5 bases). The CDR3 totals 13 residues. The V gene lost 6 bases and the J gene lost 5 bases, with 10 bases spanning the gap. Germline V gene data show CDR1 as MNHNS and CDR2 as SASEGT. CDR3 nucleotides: TGTGCCAGCAGGAAACAGGCGACCGGGGAGCTGTTTTTT. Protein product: CASRKQATGELFF.

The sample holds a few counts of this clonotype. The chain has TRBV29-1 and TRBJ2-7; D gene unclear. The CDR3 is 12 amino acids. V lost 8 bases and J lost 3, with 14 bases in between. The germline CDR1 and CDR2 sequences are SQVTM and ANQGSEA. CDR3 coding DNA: TGCAGCACCCGAACAGTGAACTACGAGCAGTACTTC. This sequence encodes CSTRTVNYEQYF.

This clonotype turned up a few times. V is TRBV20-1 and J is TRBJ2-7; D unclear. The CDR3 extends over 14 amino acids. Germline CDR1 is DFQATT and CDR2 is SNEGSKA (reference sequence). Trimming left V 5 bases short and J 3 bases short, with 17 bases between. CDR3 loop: CSAPSRPTLYEQYF. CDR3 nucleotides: TGCAGTGCTCCATCCCGCCCGACCCTCTACGAGCAGTACTTC.

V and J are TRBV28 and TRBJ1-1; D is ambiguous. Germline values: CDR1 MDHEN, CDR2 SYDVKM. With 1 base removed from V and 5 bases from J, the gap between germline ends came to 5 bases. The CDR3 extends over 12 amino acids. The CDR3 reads CASSLFYTEAFF. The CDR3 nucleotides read TGTGCCAGCAGTTTATTCTATACTGAAGCTTTCTTT.

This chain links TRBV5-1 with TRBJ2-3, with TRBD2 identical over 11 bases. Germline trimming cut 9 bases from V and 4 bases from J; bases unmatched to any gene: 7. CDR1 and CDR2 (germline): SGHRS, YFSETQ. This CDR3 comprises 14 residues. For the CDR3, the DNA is TGCGCCAATTCCCTAGCGGGGGGCGCAGATACGCAGTATTTT. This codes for CANSLAGGADTQYF.

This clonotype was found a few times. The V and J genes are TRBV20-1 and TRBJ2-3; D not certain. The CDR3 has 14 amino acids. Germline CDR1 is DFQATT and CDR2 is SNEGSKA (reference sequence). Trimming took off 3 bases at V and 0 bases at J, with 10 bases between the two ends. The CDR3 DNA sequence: TGCAGTGCTAGCCCTGGACCAAGCACAGATACGCAGTATTTT. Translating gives CSASPGPSTDTQYF.

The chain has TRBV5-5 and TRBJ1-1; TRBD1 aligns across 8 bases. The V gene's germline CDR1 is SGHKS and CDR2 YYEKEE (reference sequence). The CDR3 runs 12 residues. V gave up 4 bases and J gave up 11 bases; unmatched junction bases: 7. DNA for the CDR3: TGTGCCAGCAGCAACGGACAGGGAGCGGCTTTCTTT. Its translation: CASSNGQGAAFF.

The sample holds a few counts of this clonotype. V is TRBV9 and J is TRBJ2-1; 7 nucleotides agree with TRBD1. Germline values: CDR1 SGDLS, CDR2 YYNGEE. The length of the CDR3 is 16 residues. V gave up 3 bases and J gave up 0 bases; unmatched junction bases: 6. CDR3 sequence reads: CASSADRLGSYNEQFF. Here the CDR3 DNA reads TGTGCCAGCAGCGCGGACAGGCTAGGCTCCTACAATGAGCAGTTCTTC.

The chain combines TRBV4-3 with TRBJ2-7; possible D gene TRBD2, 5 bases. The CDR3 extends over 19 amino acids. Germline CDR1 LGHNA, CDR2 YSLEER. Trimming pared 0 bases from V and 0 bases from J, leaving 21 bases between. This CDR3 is CASSQEVLIPSGSSYEQYF. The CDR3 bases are TGCGCCAGCAGCCAAGAAGTCTTAATACCGTCTGGGAGCTCCTACGAGCAGTACTTC.